These 18 T cell receptor beta chains were all obtained from the same sample, sequenced in a study of control samples from healthy donors and cancer patients. The repertoire was sequenced with immunoSEQ multiplex PCR; TCRdb's copy has only in-frame clones and lacks some. The sample lists 170,000 or so clones, 85% to 95% seen once, with 1.4% in the top ten. Sequencing input: blood. The receptor set was obtained from a man in his thirties or forties in good health.

The V and J genes are TRBV28 and TRBJ1-3; weak D call: TRBD1 (5 bases). Germline assignment: CDR1 MDHEN and CDR2 SYDVKM. This CDR3 has 13 amino acids. V was pared by 6 bases and J by 2 bases, with 8 bases between. The DNA for the CDR3 is TGTGCCAGCAGCGGGACCCCTGGAAACACCATATATTTT. Amino acid sequence: CASSGTPGNTIYF.

The chain couples TRBV6-4 to TRBJ2-1; 11 positions match TRBD2. In germline, CDR1 is MRHNA, CDR2 SNTAGT. This CDR3 is built from 16 residues. V was clipped by 4 bases and J by 8 bases; unmatched bases: 10. The chain's CDR3 is CASSALTSGNVDEQFF. The CDR3 DNA follows: TGTGCCAGCAGTGCCCTGACTAGCGGGAATGTGGATGAGCAGTTCTTC.

The chain combines TRBV19 with TRBJ1-5; 9 bases are shared with TRBD1. The CDR3 is 17 amino acids. Germline CDR1 and CDR2: LNHDA and SQIVND (reference sequence). The J segment lost 2 bases and the V segment lost 5 bases, leaving 10 bases of the junction unmatched. CDR3 loop: CASSSSQGANGNQPQHF. DNA of the CDR3: TGTGCCAGTAGTTCCTCACAGGGGGCGAATGGCAATCAGCCCCAGCATTTT.

The chain carries TRBV9 and TRBJ1-6; D unclear. Trimming cost V 4 bases and J 4 bases, with 15 bases left between them. This CDR3 has 16 amino acids. Germline V gene lookup returns CDR1 SGDLS and CDR2 YYNGEE. CDR3 loop: CASSPNGGDYNSPLHF. The DNA of the CDR3 is TGTGCCAGCAGCCCAAATGGCGGAGATTATAATTCACCCCTCCACTTT.

The chain has TRBV3-1 (or the pseudogene TRBV3-2) and TRBJ2-7; 7 nucleotides align to TRBD2. J lost 4 bases, V lost 4 bases, and 13 bases had no gene match. Germline assignment: CDR1 LGHDT and CDR2 YNNKEL (reference sequence). The CDR3 covers 16 residues. The CDR3: CASSRSRSGAIYEQYF. The CDR3 DNA reads as TGTGCCAGCAGCCGCAGCCGGAGCGGGGCTATTTACGAGCAGTACTTC.

This clone was seen a single time. This sample includes further DNA sequences coding for the same CDR3. This rearrangement joins TRBV6-5 to TRBJ1-5; possible D gene TRBD1, 5 bases. Looked up from germline, CDR1 is MNHEY and CDR2 is SVGAGI. Trimming stripped 0 bases from V and 2 bases from J, with 5 bases between. CDR3 length: 14 amino acids. DNA for the CDR3: TGTGCCAGCAGTTACTCAGGGGGCAATCAGCCCCAGCATTTT. It encodes CASSYSGGNQPQHF.

The chain recombines TRBV28 with TRBJ1-2; D remains unclear. Trimming took off 2 bases at V and 2 bases at J, with 3 bases between the two ends. This CDR3 is built from 12 residues. Germline CDR1 and CDR2: MDHEN and SYDVKM. CDR3 amino acids: CASSLVNYGYTF. CDR3 sequence (DNA): TGTGCCAGCAGTTTAGTGAACTATGGCTACACCTTC.

The rearrangement links TRBV5-8 to TRBJ2-3; 14 nucleotides match TRBD2. The germline V gene encodes CDR1 SGHTS and CDR2 YDEGEE. The J segment lost 4 bases and the V segment lost 5 bases, leaving 12 bases of the junction unmatched. This CDR3 has 18 amino acids. The CDR3 sequence is CASSWISMGLAGADTQYF. The CDR3 nucleotides read TGTGCCAGCAGTTGGATATCTATGGGACTAGCGGGAGCAGATACGCAGTATTTT.

This chain joins TRBV9 and TRBJ1-2, with D perhaps matching TRBD1 (5 bases). The CDR3 sequence is 14 residues long. The V end was cut by 0 bases, the J end by 8 bases, with 14 bases between. CDR1 and CDR2 (germline): SGDLS, YYNGEE. As DNA, the CDR3 is TGTGCCAGCAGCGTAGCTCTAGGGACGGGAGGCTACACCTTC. As protein: CASSVALGTGGYTF.

The rearrangement links TRBV7-8 to TRBJ2-2, with D possibly matching TRBD1 (6 bases). V lost 5 bases, J lost 3 bases, and 19 bases lay in between. Germline V gene data show CDR1 as SGHVS and CDR2 as FQNEAQ. The CDR3 loop spans 17 amino acids. CDR3 sequence reads: CASSPRFGTTYTGELFF. The CDR3 nucleotides read TGTGCCAGCAGCCCCCGGTTCGGGACAACCTACACCGGGGAGCTGTTTTTT.

This clone has more than one count but fewer than ten. The chain combines TRBV3-1 (or the pseudogene TRBV3-2) with TRBJ1-1; 8 bases fit TRBD1. Trimming took 4 bases from V and 5 from J; bases not matched to a gene: 6. This CDR3 spans 14 amino acids. CDR1 and CDR2 (germline): LGHDT, YNNKEL (reference sequence). The CDR3 sequence: CASSLGQGTTEAFF. CDR3 nucleotide sequence: TGTGCCAGCAGCCTTGGACAGGGTACTACTGAAGCTTTCTTT.

This CDR3 is CASSDSGLAGGPPYEQYF. The CDR3 DNA follows: TGTGCCAGCAGTGACTCCGGACTAGCGGGGGGCCCTCCCTACGAGCAGTACTTC. The chain carries TRBV6-4 and TRBJ2-7, with TRBD2 matching over 14 bases. V gave up 0 bases and J gave up 2 bases; unmatched junction bases: 6. Germline V gene data show CDR1 as MRHNA and CDR2 as SNTAGT. The CDR3 consists of 18 residues.

The chain recombines TRBV18 with TRBJ1-1; possibly TRBD1 for D (6 bases). The V end lost 8 bases, the J end lost 6 bases, and 22 bases lay between the germline ends. The CDR3 sequence is 15 residues long. In germline, CDR1 is KGHSH, CDR2 LQKENI. CDR3 in amino acids: CASTTGGGVVSEAFF. The CDR3 region has the DNA TGTGCCAGCACCACCGGGGGGGGCGTAGTATCTGAAGCTTTCTTT.

CDR3 residues: CASSNDRIVYTEAFF. For the CDR3, the DNA is TGCGCCAGCAGCAACGACCGTATCGTCTACACTGAAGCTTTCTTT. The chain uses TRBV10-2 and TRBJ1-1, with D unresolved. The V end lost 6 bases, the J end lost 3 bases, and 17 bases lay between the germline ends. The CDR3 runs 15 residues. CDR1 and CDR2 (germline): WSHSY, SAAADI.

V is TRBV11-2 and J is TRBJ1-1; possible D gene TRBD1, 6 bases. V was trimmed by 5 bases and J by 10 bases, leaving 29 bases between them. The CDR3 consists of 17 residues. Germline CDR1 SGHAT, CDR2 FQNNGV. CDR3 protein: CASSTHRGGRGERGAFF. CDR3 nucleotide sequence: TGTGCCAGCAGCACCCACCGTGGGGGCCGGGGTGAAAGGGGAGCTTTCTTT.

This clone was seen only once. The rearrangement uses TRBV27 and TRBJ2-5; 10 bases map to TRBD2. The CDR3 is made up of 15 amino acids. V shed 4 bases, J shed 4 bases, and the junction held 6 bases outside the gene matches. Germline assignment: CDR1 MNHEY and CDR2 SMNVEV (reference sequence). The CDR3 is CASSSALAGVETQYF. CDR3 in DNA: TGTGCCAGCAGTTCCGCCCTAGCGGGGGTAGAGACCCAGTACTTC.

This clone turned up a few times. The rearrangement links TRBV7-2 to TRBJ2-7, with 9 bases matching TRBD2. J was trimmed by 2 bases and V by 5 bases; bases with no gene match: 13. The CDR3 consists of 17 residues. Germline assignment: CDR1 SGHTA and CDR2 FQGNSA. The CDR3 DNA is TGTGCCAGCAGCCCGGTCAGTTTGGCGGGAGGGCCCTACGAGCAGTACTTC. Translation gives CASSPVSLAGGPYEQYF.

The chain recombines TRBV11-2 with TRBJ1-5; possibly TRBD1 for D (6 bases). This CDR3 is 15 amino acids long. V was cut by 0 bases and J by 5 bases, with 11 bases left in between. The germline CDR1 and CDR2 sequences are SGHAT and FQNNGV. DNA of the CDR3: TGTGCCAGCAGCTTAGACCCGGGGGGGCATCAGCCCCAGCATTTT. Its protein is CASSLDPGGHQPQHF.